These 3 T cell receptor beta chains were sequenced from one sample in a study of beta chain features in type 1 diabetes. Every isolated RNA sample was fully reverse transcribed, so sequencing captured expressed TCRB transcripts. Generated by immunoSEQ multiplex PCR, the TCRdb table keeps only in-frame clones and is missing some. The sample carries roughly 700,000 clones, around 15% recorded once. Their antigens are not known. Study outcomes and limitations: The study found moderately but significantly shorter TCRB CDR3s in all four CD4+ subsets of Type 1 diabetes patients.

The sequenced sample consisted of naive CD4+ T cells from blood. Receptor source: a man younger than 35 with type 1 diabetes.

This clone has only a few counts. The same CDR3 can be traced to other DNA sequences in this sample. This sequence joins TRBV28 and TRBJ2-7; D gene uncertain. The CDR3 has 11 amino acids. V was trimmed by 3 bases and J by 4 bases, leaving 4 bases between them. CDR1 is MDHEN and CDR2 is SYDVKM in the germline V gene. The CDR3 coding sequence is TGTGCCAGCAGTTTGGGGTACGAGCAGTACTTC. This translates into CASSLGYEQYF. Combining the CDR3 with reference TRBV28 and TRBJ2-7 gives the whole variable domain DVKVTQSSRYLVKRTGEKVFLECVQDMDHENMFWYRQDPGLGLRLIYFSYDVKMKEKGDIPEGYSVSREKKERFSLILESASTNQTSMYLCASSLGYEQYFGPGTRLTVT.

This clone was counted a few times. The chain carries TRBV13 and TRBJ2-5; 7 bases align to TRBD1. From germline, CDR1 is PRHDT and CDR2 FYEKMQ (reference sequence). V shed 6 bases, J shed 5 bases, and the junction held 6 bases outside the gene matches. The CDR3 runs 13 residues. CDR3 protein: CASRRQGIETQYF. CDR3 DNA: TGTGCCAGCAGGCGACAGGGAATCGAGACCCAGTACTTC.

This clone was seen a handful of times. The rearrangement joins TRBV7-6 to TRBJ2-1; 7 nucleotides agree with TRBD2. J lost 7 bases, V lost 5 bases, and 11 bases had no gene match. CDR3 length: 15 amino acids. Germline V gives CDR1 SGHVS, CDR2 FNYEAQ. CDR3 residues: CASSTTGTMGNEQFF. The CDR3, as DNA: TGTGCCAGCAGCACGACCGGGACTATGGGGAATGAGCAGTTCTTC.